This T cell receptor (beta chain) emerged from a study of patients and donors after allogeneic stem cell transplantation. TCRdb re-called the RT-PCR reads with MiXCR, one entry per CDR3 protein. The sample contains around 200,000 distinct CDR3 sequences, 35% to 45% of which appear only once. This clonotype has just a few counts. The CDR3 sequence is 13 residues long. The V end was cut by 6 bases, the J end by 7 bases, with 12 bases between. CDR1 and CDR2 (germline): ENHRY, SYGVKD. The receptor's source is a human donor who was either an allogeneic HSCT recipient or a stem cell or donor lymphocyte infusion donor (not recorded which). It is not recorded whose cells these are; they may come from a transplant donor. V usage is TRBV10-3 and J usage is TRBJ2-2; D might be TRBD2 (5 bases). The sequenced sample consisted of blood, either unsorted or a sorted T cell fraction (not recorded which). The CDR3 sequence: CAISLGGVGELFF. The DNA for the CDR3 is TGTGCCATCAGCCTAGGAGGAGTCGGGGAGCTGTTTTTT.